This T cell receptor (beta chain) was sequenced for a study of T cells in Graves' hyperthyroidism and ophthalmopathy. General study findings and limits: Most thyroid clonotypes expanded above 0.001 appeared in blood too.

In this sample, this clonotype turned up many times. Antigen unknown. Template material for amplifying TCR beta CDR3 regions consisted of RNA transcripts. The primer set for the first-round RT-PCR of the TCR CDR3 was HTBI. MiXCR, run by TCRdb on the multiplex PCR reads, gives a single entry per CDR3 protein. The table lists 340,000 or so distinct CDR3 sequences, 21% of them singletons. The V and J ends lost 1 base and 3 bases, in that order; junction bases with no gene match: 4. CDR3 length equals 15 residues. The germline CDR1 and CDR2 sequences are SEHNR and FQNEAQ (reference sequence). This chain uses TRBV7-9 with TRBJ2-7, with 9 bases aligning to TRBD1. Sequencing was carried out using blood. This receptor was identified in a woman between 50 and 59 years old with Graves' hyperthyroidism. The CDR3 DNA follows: TGTGCCAGCAGCTTAGAGGGACAGGGTATCTACGAGCAGTACTTC. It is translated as CASSLEGQGIYEQYF.